A single sample is the source of the 25 T cell receptor beta chains below, sequenced in a study of preoperative IRX-2 immunotherapy in early breast cancer. Sequencing was performed with immunoSEQ multiplex PCR; in TCRdb, only in-frame clones are kept and a portion is missing. This sample yields about 19,000 clones, of which approximately 80% are seen a single time; approximately 1.1% belongs to the top ten. The treatment denotes: preoperative locoregional IRX-2 cytokine immunotherapy. Sequencing was performed on lymph node tissue, taken after IRX-2 immunotherapy. The receptor source for this set is a human donor with breast cancer.

This clone appeared a few times. The J gene is TRBJ2-5, the V gene TRBV6-8, with 7 nucleotides matching TRBD2. The CDR3 contains 14 residues. Germline trimming cut 0 bases from V and 3 bases from J; bases unmatched to any gene: 1. Germline V gives CDR1 MNHGY, CDR2 SAAAGT. The CDR3 DNA reads as TGTGCCAGCAGTTACTCGAGCGGGGAAGAGACCCAGTACTTC. Amino acids: CASSYSSGEETQYF.

The rearrangement joins TRBV7-6 to TRBJ2-1; 8 bases map to TRBD2. V gave up 2 bases and J gave up 5 bases; unmatched junction bases: 17. The CDR3 has 19 residues. Germline V lookup: CDR1 SGHVS, CDR2 FNYEAQ. The CDR3 protein is CASSLSTSLAGLFNNEQFF. The CDR3 bases are TGTGCCAGCAGCTTAAGCACATCTTTAGCGGGGCTTTTTAACAATGAGCAGTTCTTC.

The chain is built from TRBV6-8 and TRBJ2-3; 13 positions agree with TRBD2. CDR1 and CDR2 from the germline V gene are MNHGY and SAAAGT. V trimming: 5 bases; J trimming: 6 bases; junction bases outside the gene matches: 20. The CDR3 extends over 20 amino acids. The CDR3 sequence is CASSPPPGLAGAVSWDTQYF. DNA of the CDR3: TGTGCCAGCAGTCCTCCCCCCGGACTAGCGGGGGCCGTTAGCTGGGATACGCAGTATTTT.

The V gene is TRBV18, the J gene TRBJ2-1; D is uncertain. V dropped 1 base and J dropped 5 bases, with 6 bases sitting between them. The CDR3 consists of 13 residues. CDR1 is KGHSH, CDR2 LQKENI, per germline. The CDR3 region has the DNA TGTGCCAGCTCACCACTGGAAGACAATGAGCAGTTCTTC. It encodes CASSPLEDNEQFF.

This chain connects TRBV11-3 to TRBJ2-5; D not resolved. CDR3 length: 14 residues. The V gene's germline CDR1 is SGHNT and CDR2 YENEEA. The germline V and J ends were trimmed by 3 bases and 2 bases, with 10 bases remaining between them. The CDR3 spells CASSLPTSQETQYF. DNA for the CDR3: TGTGCCAGCAGCTTGCCTACCTCACAAGAGACCCAGTACTTC.

The chain has TRBV28 and TRBJ1-1; D is uncertain. Germline V CDR1 and CDR2: MDHEN, SYDVKM. V dropped 6 bases and J dropped 5 bases, with 10 bases sitting between them. The length of the CDR3 is 12 residues. The CDR3 is CASSRKLTEAFF. In DNA, the CDR3 is TGTGCCAGCAGCCGTAAATTGACTGAAGCTTTCTTT.

The chain is built from TRBV19 and TRBJ2-1; 10 nucleotides match TRBD2. Germline assignment: CDR1 LNHDA and CDR2 SQIVND (reference sequence). The length of the CDR3 is 17 residues. The V gene end was trimmed by 5 bases and the J gene end by 0 bases; junction bases not matched to a gene: 7. The CDR3 coding sequence is TGTGCCAGTAGTCGTCGACTAGCGGGCTCCTCCTACAATGAGCAGTTCTTC. Its translation: CASSRRLAGSSYNEQFF.

This clone was counted once. V is TRBV5-1 and J is TRBJ1-1, with D perhaps matching TRBD1 (5 bases). This CDR3 region has 16 residues. Looked up from germline, CDR1 is SGHRS and CDR2 is YFSETQ. The germline V and J ends were trimmed by 0 bases and 0 bases, with 12 bases remaining between them. The CDR3 reads CASSLASGPMNTEAFF. The DNA for the CDR3 is TGCGCCAGCAGCTTGGCTTCGGGGCCTATGAACACTGAAGCTTTCTTT.

This clone has only one observation. The V gene is TRBV28, the J gene TRBJ1-5; 7 bases are a match to TRBD1. CDR3 length: 14 residues. The germline V gene encodes CDR1 MDHEN and CDR2 SYDVKM. The V and J ends lost 3 bases and 11 bases, in that order; junction bases with no gene match: 10. This CDR3 is CASSFWDRLYAQHF. The CDR3 DNA reads as TGTGCCAGCAGTTTTTGGGACAGACTTTACGCCCAGCATTTT.

The chain combines TRBV28 with TRBJ1-5; D is perhaps TRBD1 (6 bases). The V and J ends lost 7 bases and 2 bases respectively, with 15 bases between them. CDR1 is MDHEN and CDR2 is SYDVKM in the germline V gene. This CDR3 has 15 residues. CDR3 region: CASTPRGGGNQPQHF. The CDR3 region has the DNA TGTGCCAGCACCCCCAGGGGTGGGGGCAATCAGCCCCAGCATTTT.

V usage is TRBV10-2 and J usage is TRBJ2-5, with D perhaps TRBD2 (7 bases). V shed 4 bases and J shed 5 bases, with 14 bases lying between them. From germline, CDR1 is WSHSY and CDR2 SAAADI. There are 14 residues in the CDR3. The CDR3 region is CASSVGGPGETQYF. In DNA, the CDR3 is TGCGCCAGCAGTGTCGGGGGGCCGGGGGAGACCCAGTACTTC.

V gene TRBV25-1 combines with J gene TRBJ1-2; the D gene is possibly TRBD1 (6 bases). The germline CDR1 and CDR2 sequences are MGHDK and SYGVNS. The CDR3 contains 16 residues. Trimming removed 3 bases from V and 8 bases from J, with 22 bases in between. The CDR3 DNA reads as TGTGCCAGCAGTGAGGGGAGGAACAGGGAGCTAAGAGGCTACACCTTC. Its translation is CASSEGRNRELRGYTF.

The chain carries TRBV29-1 and TRBJ2-7; D gene uncertain. Trimming pared 7 bases from V and 0 bases from J, leaving 13 bases between. This CDR3 is built from 13 residues. Germline CDR1 SQVTM, CDR2 ANQGSEA. CDR3 DNA: TGCAGCGGCTCGGCCCGAGACTCCTACGAGCAGTACTTC. Encoded protein: CSGSARDSYEQYF.

This clone appeared a single time. The V and J genes are TRBV28 and TRBJ1-5; D might be TRBD1 (6 bases). The CDR3 extends over 15 amino acids. CDR1 MDHEN and CDR2 SYDVKM come from the germline V gene. V dropped 5 bases and J dropped 4 bases, with 15 bases sitting between them. This CDR3 reads CASSTRQAGNQPQHF. CDR3 coding DNA: TGTGCCAGCAGTACAAGACAGGCCGGGAATCAGCCCCAGCATTTT.

This chain connects TRBV5-1 to TRBJ2-2, with 7 bases lining up with TRBD1. V lost 4 bases, J lost 0 bases, and 3 bases stayed unmatched. CDR1 SGHRS and CDR2 YFSETQ come from the germline V gene. The CDR3 consists of 15 residues. CDR3 in amino acids: CASSPGTANTGELFF. CDR3 bases: TGCGCCAGCAGCCCTGGGACAGCGAACACCGGGGAGCTGTTTTTT.

This chain uses TRBV6-8 with TRBJ1-5; a possible D gene is TRBD1 (6 bases). The CDR3 sequence is 15 residues long. Per germline, CDR1 MNHGY and CDR2 SAAAGT. V was trimmed by 6 bases and J by 1 base, leaving 13 bases between them. This CDR3 is CASSYETGSNQPQHF. The CDR3 coding sequence is TGTGCCAGCAGCTATGAGACAGGCAGCAATCAGCCCCAGCATTTT.

The genes are TRBV28 and TRBJ1-3, with D possibly TRBD1 on 6 matching bases. This CDR3 has 16 amino acids. Trimming took off 3 bases at V and 4 bases at J, with 16 bases between the two ends. Germline V gene data show CDR1 as MDHEN and CDR2 as SYDVKM. CDR3 region: CASSLFGSRGGNTIYF. The CDR3 nucleotides read TGTGCCAGCAGTTTGTTCGGGTCAAGGGGGGGAAACACCATATATTTT.

The rearrangement uses TRBV7-5 and TRBJ1-3. TRBV7-5 has pseudogene status. This CDR3 is built from 15 residues. Here the CDR3 reads CASSSLPSSGNTIYF. In DNA, the CDR3 is TGTGCCAGCAGCTCCCTTCCGAGCTCTGGAAACACCATATATTTT.

This rearrangement joins TRBV28 to TRBJ2-1; 16 bases map to TRBD2. V lost 3 bases to trimming and J lost 1 base; unmatched junction nucleotides: 9. Germline V gives CDR1 MDHEN, CDR2 SYDVKM. The CDR3 loop spans 20 amino acids. CDR3 sequence (DNA): TGTGCCAGCAGTTTTAGACCCGGGACTAGCGGGAGGGGATCCTACAATGAGCAGTTCTTC. Protein sequence: CASSFRPGTSGRGSYNEQFF.

The rearrangement uses TRBV10-3 and TRBJ2-5, with 11 bases that match TRBD2. V gave up 2 bases and J gave up 1 base; unmatched junction bases: 3. The germline V gene has CDR1 ENHRY and CDR2 SYGVKD. The CDR3 has 16 amino acids. The CDR3 bases are TGTGCCATCAGTGAGGGACTAGCGGGCACCCAAGAGACCCAGTACTTC. Amino acids: CAISEGLAGTQETQYF.

The chain couples TRBV15 to TRBJ2-6; possibly TRBD1 for D (6 bases). Per the germline V gene, CDR1 is LNHNV and CDR2 is YYDKDF (reference sequence). V was clipped by 1 base and J by 0 bases, with 13 bases between them. The CDR3 extends over 18 amino acids. CDR3 nucleotides: TGTGCCACCAGCAGAGTGGGGCACAGGGACTCTGGGGCCAACGTCCTGACTTTC. Encoded protein: CATSRVGHRDSGANVLTF.

The DNA of the CDR3 is TGCGCCAGCAGCCCACCTAGCGGTCGGGAGACCCAGTACTTC. This translates into CASSPPSGRETQYF. This sequence joins TRBV5-1 and TRBJ2-5; 7 bases map to TRBD2. The trim removed 4 bases at V and 5 bases at J, leaving 8 bases unmatched. CDR1 and CDR2 from the germline V gene are SGHRS and YFSETQ. This CDR3 contains 14 residues. The full variable domain, its missing parts supplied by reference TRBV5-1 and TRBJ2-5, is KAGVTQTPRYLIKTRGQQVTLSCSPISGHRSVSWYQQTPGQGLQFLFEYFSETQRNKGNFPGRFSGRQFSNSRSEMNVSTLELGDSALYLCASSPPSGRETQYFGPGTRLLVL.

This chain links TRBV29-1 with TRBJ2-2; weak D call: TRBD2 (5 bases). Germline V CDR1 and CDR2: SQVTM, ANQGSEA. Trimming removed 7 bases at V and 0 bases at J, with 6 bases between. The CDR3 is 12 amino acids. DNA for the CDR3: TGCAGCGCGGGGACGAACACCGGGGAGCTGTTTTTT. Amino acids: CSAGTNTGELFF.

The chain couples TRBV18 to TRBJ1-1, with D possibly being TRBD1 (6 bases). Germline V gene data show CDR1 as KGHSH and CDR2 as LQKENI. Trimming shortened V by 1 base and J by 4 bases, and 10 bases separated the two germline ends. The CDR3 consists of 14 residues. Here the CDR3 reads CASSPRGGSTEAFF. CDR3 DNA: TGTGCCAGCTCACCACGGGGGGGCTCCACTGAAGCTTTCTTT.

The chain combines TRBV7-8 with TRBJ2-5, with D perhaps matching TRBD2 (6 bases). The CDR3 loop spans 13 amino acids. Germline values: CDR1 SGHVS, CDR2 FQNEAQ. Trimming cost V 5 bases and J 4 bases, with 11 bases left between them. This CDR3 is CASSAVGGETQYF. Written as DNA, the CDR3 is TGTGCCAGCAGCGCCGTGGGGGGAGAGACCCAGTACTTC.